This T cell receptor beta chain is drawn from a study of post-analysis software for immune sequencing data. Findings and caveats of the study: Higher frequency in patients than in controls was seen for roughly 5 TRBV segments, with TRBV5-6, TRBV5-1 and TRBV20-1 among them. Samples from a shared batch, those prepared together, strongly co-clustered by F measure.

The germline CDR1 and CDR2 sequences are SGHRS and YFSETQ. This CDR3 is 15 amino acids long. The TCR beta cDNA libraries carried unique molecular identifiers. There were 1 to 10 million T cells, and around 460,000 cDNA molecules came from them. TCRdb itself ran the PCR reads through MiXCR, one entry per CDR3 protein. The sample includes hundreds of thousands of distinct CDR3 sequences, around 64% of them seen just once. Of note for this clonotype: Its antigen is currently unknown.

The receptor comes from a girl aged 2 to 10 with multiple sclerosis. The material sequenced was blood. This chain connects TRBV5-1 to TRBJ2-4; either TRBD1 or TRBD2 may fit D (5 bases each). Near its end, the DNA agrees better with TRBJ2-7, so the J call may be wrong. CDR3 region: CASSLGRMLVYEQYF. As DNA, the CDR3 is TGCGCCAGCAGTCTGGGACGGATGCTAGTATACGAGCAGTACTTC.